Sequencing of this TCR beta chain was carried out in a study of blood T cells in healthy people across ages. The CDR3 contains 16 residues. With 7 bases removed from V and 4 bases from J, the gap between germline ends came to 19 bases. The germline gives CDR1 SEHNR, CDR2 FQNEAQ (reference sequence). A second about 7 to 12 cycle PCR used barcoded and J-beta primers. A single record per CDR3 protein comes from TCRdb applying MiXCR to the 5' RACE reads. The sample contains 800,000 or so distinct CDR3 sequences, 20% to 25% of which appear only once. The data also belong to a second study, concerning T cells of mothers and their children.

The source is a boy aged 5-17 years in good health. Sample: blood. The chain carries TRBV7-9 and TRBJ2-2; unclear D gene. The CDR3 protein is CASIDTRLLGTGELFF. The CDR3 nucleotides read TGTGCCAGCATCGACACGCGTCTTCTGGGCACCGGGGAGCTGTTTTTT.